One sample yielded the 22 T cell receptor beta chains listed below, sequenced in a study of a mutant IDH1 vaccine in newly diagnosed glioma. Time point: week 5, during vaccination. Vaccine doses each comprised 300 ug of mutant IDH1 20-mer peptide, with topical imiquimod. The data were produced by immunoSEQ multiplex PCR, yet TCRdb's version contains in-frame clones alone and is incomplete. The sample includes approximately 60,000 clones, around 90% of them seen just once. These TCRs are of unknown antigen specificity. Sequenced material: PBMCs, taken from a glioma patient whose treatment included an IDH1 peptide vaccine. These receptors all stem from a woman aged 40 to 50 with glioma.

The V call is TRBV30, the J call TRBJ1-4; TRBD1 matches at 7 bases. The CDR3 is made up of 12 amino acids. Germline V gene lookup returns CDR1 GTSNPN and CDR2 SVGIG (reference sequence). V shed 2 bases, J shed 7 bases, and the junction held 1 base outside the gene matches. The CDR3, as DNA: TGTGCCTGGAGTTCAGGGGGTGAAAAACTGTTTTTT. Translation gives CAWSSGGEKLFF.

The chain links TRBV2 to TRBJ1-5; D is ambiguous. The CDR3 totals 13 residues. CDR1 and CDR2 (germline): SNHLY, FYNNEI. V was clipped by 6 bases and J by 0 bases, with 6 bases between them. The CDR3 sequence is CASSLNSNQPQHF. The CDR3 coding sequence is TGTGCCAGCAGCCTAAATAGCAATCAGCCCCAGCATTTT.

This chain connects TRBV5-8 to TRBJ1-2, with no clear D. Germline values: CDR1 SGHTS, CDR2 YDEGEE. The V and J ends lost 4 bases and 7 bases respectively, with 11 bases between them. The CDR3 covers 12 residues. The CDR3 loop is CASSLLAGGYTF. The DNA for the CDR3 is TGTGCCAGCAGCCTGCTAGCGGGTGGCTACACCTTC.

The rearrangement joins TRBV6-4 to TRBJ2-1, with D maybe TRBD2 (5 bases). The CDR3 is 15 residues long. The germline V gene has CDR1 MRHNA and CDR2 SNTAGT. Trimming pared 5 bases from V and 6 bases from J, leaving 17 bases between. The CDR3 spells CASSQDGGLFNEQFF. In DNA form, the CDR3 reads TGTGCCAGCAGTCAAGACGGTGGACTGTTCAATGAGCAGTTCTTC.

The rearrangement joins TRBV4-3 to TRBJ2-1; D is unresolved. CDR3 length: 15 residues. Trimming took off 0 bases at V and 7 bases at J, with 13 bases between the two ends. Per the germline V gene, CDR1 is LGHNA and CDR2 is YSLEER. CDR3 nucleotide sequence: TGCGCCAGCAGCCAAGAGCGAGCTAGAGAAAATGAGCAGTTCTTC. Its protein is CASSQERARENEQFF.

The CDR3 loop is CASSPGGNYNEQFF. The CDR3, as DNA: TGTGCCAGCAGCCCGGGGGGGAATTACAATGAGCAGTTCTTC. This chain links TRBV28 with TRBJ2-1, with 8 bases fitting TRBD2. This CDR3 spans 14 amino acids. V gave up 6 bases and J gave up 4 bases; unmatched junction bases: 5. Germline CDR1 and CDR2: MDHEN and SYDVKM.

The J gene is TRBJ1-2, the V gene TRBV18; TRBD1 matches at 9 bases. The CDR3 has 13 residues. After removal of 3 bases from V and 8 bases from J, the junction contained 4 bases not matched to a gene. Looked up from germline, CDR1 is KGHSH and CDR2 is LQKENI. The CDR3 DNA reads as TGTGCCAGCTCACCCCGGACAGGGGACGGCTACACCTTC. Translated, it gives CASSPRTGDGYTF.

The V call is TRBV4-1, the J call TRBJ1-1; TRBD1 agrees at 8 bases. CDR1 is MGHRA, CDR2 YSYEKL, per germline. V lost 2 bases to trimming and J lost 1 base; unmatched junction nucleotides: 3. The CDR3 sequence is 15 residues long. The CDR3 DNA reads TGCGCCAGCAGCCAAAGACAGGGGCGGAACACTGAAGCTTTCTTT. It codes for CASSQRQGRNTEAFF.

CDR3 sequence reads: CASRHQGDNEQFF. DNA for the CDR3: TGTGCCAGCAGACATCAGGGGGACAATGAGCAGTTCTTC. The chain uses TRBV6-5 and TRBJ2-1; 7 bases line up with TRBD1. CDR3 length: 13 residues. V trimming: 6 bases; J trimming: 5 bases; junction bases outside the gene matches: 4. The germline CDR1 and CDR2 sequences are MNHEY and SVGAGI.

The V and J genes are TRBV4-1 and TRBJ1-2; 7 bases fit TRBD1. The CDR3 totals 16 residues. The ends lost 1 base at V and 4 bases at J; junction bases unmatched: 9. The germline gives CDR1 MGHRA, CDR2 YSYEKL. The CDR3 DNA follows: TGCGCCAGCAGCCAAGGCAGGGGGTCCGTAACCTATGGCTACACCTTC. Translated, it gives CASSQGRGSVTYGYTF.

The chain uses TRBV15 and TRBJ2-7, with unresolved D. Germline CDR1 is LNHNV and CDR2 is YYDKDF (reference sequence). CDR3 length: 16 amino acids. V lost 0 bases to trimming and J lost 0 bases, with 12 bases between them. The CDR3, as DNA: TGTGCCACCAGCAGAGATCGGACCGATAGCTCCTACGAGCAGTACTTC. Its protein product is CATSRDRTDSSYEQYF.

The chain joins TRBV2 to TRBJ1-2; TRBD1 is a possible D gene (5 bases). Germline values: CDR1 SNHLY, CDR2 FYNNEI. With 6 bases removed from V and 2 bases from J, the gap between germline ends came to 10 bases. The length of the CDR3 is 13 residues. The CDR3 spells CASSQGRNYGYTF. In DNA form, the CDR3 reads TGTGCCAGCAGCCAGGGACGGAACTATGGCTACACCTTC.

This chain links TRBV5-1 with TRBJ2-7; TRBD1 aligns across 11 bases. The J segment lost 3 bases and the V segment lost 2 bases, leaving 10 bases of the junction unmatched. CDR1 SGHRS and CDR2 YFSETQ come from the germline V gene. This CDR3 is built from 17 residues. CDR3 loop: CASSFGQGAKMSYEQYF. CDR3 sequence (DNA): TGCGCCAGCAGCTTCGGACAGGGGGCGAAGATGAGCTACGAGCAGTACTTC.

The chain combines TRBV7-2 with TRBJ1-4, with 10 nucleotides matching TRBD1. The J segment lost 13 bases and the V segment lost 3 bases, leaving 11 bases of the junction unmatched. The CDR3 loop spans 15 amino acids. Germline V gene lookup returns CDR1 SGHTA and CDR2 FQGNSA. The CDR3 spells CASSFGQGVNTRLFF. DNA for the CDR3: TGTGCCAGCAGCTTCGGACAGGGGGTAAATACGAGACTGTTTTTT.

Only one count was recorded for this clone. The rearrangement links TRBV6-5 to TRBJ1-2; 8 nucleotides line up with TRBD1. V shed 5 bases and J 3 bases; nucleotides not matched to a gene: 5. Germline V CDR1 and CDR2: MNHEY, SVGAGI. CDR3 length: 14 amino acids. The CDR3 loop is CASSKTGVHYGYTF. Written as DNA, the CDR3 is TGTGCCAGCAGTAAGACAGGGGTTCACTATGGCTACACCTTC.

The chain recombines TRBV5-4 with TRBJ2-5; 12 nucleotides match TRBD2. This CDR3 is built from 19 residues. CDR1 and CDR2 (germline): SGHNT, YYREEE (reference sequence). Trimming took 4 bases from V and 3 from J; bases not matched to a gene: 16. The CDR3 nucleotides are TGTGCCAGCAGCCCGGGAAGCGGACTAGCGGGGTGGGGAGAAGAGACCCAGTACTTC. Translation: CASSPGSGLAGWGEETQYF.

V gene TRBV5-1 combines with J gene TRBJ2-7; D is uncertain. The CDR3 sequence is 11 residues long. Germline assignment: CDR1 SGHRS and CDR2 YFSETQ. Trimming left V 4 bases short and J 3 bases short, with 5 bases between. CDR3 sequence: CASSPGYEQYF. CDR3 nucleotide sequence: TGCGCCAGCAGCCCAGGCTACGAGCAGTACTTC.

J is TRBJ2-5 and V is TRBV9, with D perhaps given as TRBD1 or TRBD2 (5 bases each). Trimming took 6 bases from V and 3 from J, leaving 15 bases between them. The CDR3 loop spans 14 amino acids. Germline CDR1 SGDLS, CDR2 YYNGEE. CDR3 nucleotides: TGTGCCAGCACCCTCCGGGACCGAGAAGAGACCCAGTACTTC. This gives the protein CASTLRDREETQYF.

This clone was seen once. The chain combines TRBV7-8 with TRBJ2-7; 8 bases are shared with TRBD1. Germline loops: CDR1 SGHVS, CDR2 FQNEAQ. With V trimmed by 5 bases and J by 2 bases, 8 bases remained unmatched. The CDR3 totals 15 residues. The CDR3: CASSPGRTGPYEQYF. CDR3 nucleotides: TGTGCCAGCAGCCCGGGCAGGACAGGGCCCTACGAGCAGTACTTC. The full variable domain, completed using reference TRBV7-8 and TRBJ2-7, is GAGVSQSPRYKVAKRGQDVALRCDPISGHVSLFWYQQALGQGPEFLTYFQNEAQLDKSGLPSDRFFAERPEGSVSTLKIQRTQQEDSAVYLCASSPGRTGPYEQYFGPGTRLTVT.

This clone was detected only once. The chain joins TRBV11-3 to TRBJ1-2; D unresolved. The germline V gene has CDR1 SGHNT and CDR2 YENEEA. V lost 0 bases and J lost 8, with 13 bases in between. The CDR3 is 14 amino acids. CDR3 residues: CASSLDPPGRGYTF. CDR3 nucleotides: TGTGCCAGCAGCTTAGACCCCCCCGGAAGGGGCTACACCTTC.

In DNA, the CDR3 is TGTGCCAGCAGCCGGAGGCCTAGCTCCTATAATTCACCCCTCCACTTT. Translating it yields CASSRRPSSYNSPLHF. The J gene is TRBJ1-6, the V gene TRBV7-2; no clear D. Germline CDR1 is SGHTA and CDR2 is FQGNSA. V was shortened by 5 bases and J by 0 bases, with 11 bases between the two germline ends. There are 16 residues in the CDR3.

In this sample, this clone turned up once. The chain carries TRBV7-7 and TRBJ2-2; D is perhaps TRBD1 (7 bases). The CDR3 loop spans 16 amino acids. From germline, CDR1 is SSHAT and CDR2 FNYEAQ (reference sequence). This CDR3 is CASASNRGTDTGELFF. The CDR3 DNA reads as TGTGCTAGCGCCTCGAACCGCGGGACAGACACCGGGGAGCTGTTTTTT.